Only a few counts were recorded for the clone carrying this T cell receptor beta chain. Its matching antigen is unknown. This entry is derived from a study of T cells after yellow fever vaccination. J lost 2 bases, V lost 3 bases, and 10 bases had no gene match. CDR3 length: 17 residues. Study results and caveats: Primary-vaccination clones mostly resurfaced post-booster (96% CD4, about 87% CD8).

MiXCR, run by TCRdb on the 5' RACE reads, gives a single entry per CDR3 protein. The sample has about 320,000 distinct CDR3 sequences; around 10% are singletons. Sequenced material: CD4+ T cells sorted from PBMCs, taken 45 days after the yellow fever booster vaccination. The V and J genes are TRBV12-3 or TRBV12-4 and TRBJ2-7; TRBD2 matches at 10 bases. The source of this sequence is a man between 18 and 29 years old who received the YFV17D yellow fever vaccine. The DNA of the CDR3 is TGTGCCAGCAGTTTGGCCGCCAGCGGGGGGGCGACCTACGAGCAGTACTTC. Its translation: CASSLAASGGATYEQYF.